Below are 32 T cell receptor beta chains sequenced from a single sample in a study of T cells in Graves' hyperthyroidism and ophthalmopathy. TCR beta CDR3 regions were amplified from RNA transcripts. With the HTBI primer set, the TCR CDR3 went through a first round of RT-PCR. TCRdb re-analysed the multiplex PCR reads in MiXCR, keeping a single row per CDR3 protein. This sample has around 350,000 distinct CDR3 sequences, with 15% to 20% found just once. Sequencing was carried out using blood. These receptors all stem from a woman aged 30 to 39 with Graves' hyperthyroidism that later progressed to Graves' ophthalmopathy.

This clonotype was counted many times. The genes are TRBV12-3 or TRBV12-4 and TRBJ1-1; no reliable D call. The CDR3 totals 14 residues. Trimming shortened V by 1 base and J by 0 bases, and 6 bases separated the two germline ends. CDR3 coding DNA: TGTGCCAGCAGTTTAGTCAGCTTGAACACTGAAGCTTTCTTT. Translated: CASSLVSLNTEAFF.

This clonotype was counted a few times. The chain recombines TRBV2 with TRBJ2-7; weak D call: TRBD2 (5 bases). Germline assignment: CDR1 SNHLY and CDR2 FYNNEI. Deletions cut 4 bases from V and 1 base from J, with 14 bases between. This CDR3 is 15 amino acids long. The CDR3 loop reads CASSVGLILSYEQYF. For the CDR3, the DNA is TGTGCCAGCAGTGTAGGACTTATCCTTTCCTACGAGCAGTACTTC.

For the CDR3, the DNA is TGCGCCAGCAGCTTGGAAGGGGGCGGAGAGACCCAGTACTTC. Amino acid sequence: CASSLEGGGETQYF. The chain combines TRBV5-1 with TRBJ2-5; 7 nucleotides agree with TRBD1. Germline V lookup: CDR1 SGHRS, CDR2 YFSETQ. The junction had 3 bases not matched to a gene; V was cut back by 0 bases and J by 4 bases. The CDR3 contains 14 residues.

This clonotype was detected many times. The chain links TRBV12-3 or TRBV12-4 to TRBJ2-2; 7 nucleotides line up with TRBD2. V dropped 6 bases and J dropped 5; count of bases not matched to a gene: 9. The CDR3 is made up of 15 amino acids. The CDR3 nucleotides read TGTGCCAGCAGCCCCCGCCGCGGGAGAACCGGGGAGCTGTTTTTT. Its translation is CASSPRRGRTGELFF.

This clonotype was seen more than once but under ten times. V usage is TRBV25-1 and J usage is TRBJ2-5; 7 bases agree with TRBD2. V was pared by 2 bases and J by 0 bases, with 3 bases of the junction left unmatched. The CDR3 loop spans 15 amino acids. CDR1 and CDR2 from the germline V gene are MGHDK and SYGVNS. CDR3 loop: CASSEMGGNQETQYF. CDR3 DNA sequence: TGTGCCAGCAGTGAAATGGGGGGGAACCAAGAGACCCAGTACTTC.

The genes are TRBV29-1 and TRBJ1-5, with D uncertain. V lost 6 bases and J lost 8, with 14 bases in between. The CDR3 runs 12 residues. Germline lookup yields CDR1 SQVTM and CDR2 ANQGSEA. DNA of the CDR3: TGCAGCGTGAGGTATGGGGATGAGCCCCAGCATTTT. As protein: CSVRYGDEPQHF. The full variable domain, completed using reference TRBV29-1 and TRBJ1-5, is SAVISQKPSRDICQRGTSLTIQCQVDSQVTMMFWYRQQPGQSLTLIATANQGSEATYESGFVIDKFPISRPNLTFSTLTVSNMSPEDSSIYLCSVRYGDEPQHFGDGTRLSIL.

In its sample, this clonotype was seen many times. CDR3 amino acids: CASSRAPEGGYEQYF. As DNA, the CDR3 is TGTGCCAGCAGCCGAGCGCCCGAGGGTGGGTACGAGCAGTACTTC. This chain links TRBV13 with TRBJ2-7, with D possibly being TRBD2 (5 bases). The CDR3 runs 15 residues. V lost 5 bases and J lost 4, with 18 bases in between. CDR1 and CDR2 (germline): PRHDT, FYEKMQ (reference sequence).

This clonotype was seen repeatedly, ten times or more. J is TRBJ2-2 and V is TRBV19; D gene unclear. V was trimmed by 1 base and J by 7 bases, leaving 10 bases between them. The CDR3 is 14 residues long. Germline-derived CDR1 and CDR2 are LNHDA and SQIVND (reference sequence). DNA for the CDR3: TGTGCCAGTAGTATAGGACTTATCGGCGGGGAGCTGTTTTTT. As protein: CASSIGLIGGELFF.

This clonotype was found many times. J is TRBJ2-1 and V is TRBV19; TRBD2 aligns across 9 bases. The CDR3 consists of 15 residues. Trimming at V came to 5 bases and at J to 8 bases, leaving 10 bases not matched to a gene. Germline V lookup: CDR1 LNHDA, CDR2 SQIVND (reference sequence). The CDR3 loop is CASSSVAGGLDEQFF. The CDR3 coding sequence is TGTGCCAGTAGTTCCGTGGCGGGAGGGTTGGATGAGCAGTTCTTC.

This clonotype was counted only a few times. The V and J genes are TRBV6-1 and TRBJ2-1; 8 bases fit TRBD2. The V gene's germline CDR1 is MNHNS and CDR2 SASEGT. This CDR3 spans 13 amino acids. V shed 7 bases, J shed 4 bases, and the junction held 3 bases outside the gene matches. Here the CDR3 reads CASNLAGYNEQFF. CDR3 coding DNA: TGTGCCAGCAACCTAGCGGGTTACAATGAGCAGTTCTTC.

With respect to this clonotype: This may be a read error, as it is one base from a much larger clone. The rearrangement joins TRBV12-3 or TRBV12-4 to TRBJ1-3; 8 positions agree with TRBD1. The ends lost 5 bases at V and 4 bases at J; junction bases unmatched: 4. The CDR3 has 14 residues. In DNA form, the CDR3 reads TGTGCCAGCAGTGGTGACAGGGGAGGAAACACCATATATTTT. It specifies CASSGDRGGNTIYF.

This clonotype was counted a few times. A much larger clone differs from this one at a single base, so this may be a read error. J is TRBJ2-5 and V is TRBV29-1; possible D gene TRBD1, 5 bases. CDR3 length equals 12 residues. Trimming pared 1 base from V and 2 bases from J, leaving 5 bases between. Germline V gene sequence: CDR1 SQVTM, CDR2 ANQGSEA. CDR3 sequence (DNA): TGCAGCGTTGAAGGACAGCAAGAGACCCAGTACTTC. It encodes CSVEGQQETQYF.

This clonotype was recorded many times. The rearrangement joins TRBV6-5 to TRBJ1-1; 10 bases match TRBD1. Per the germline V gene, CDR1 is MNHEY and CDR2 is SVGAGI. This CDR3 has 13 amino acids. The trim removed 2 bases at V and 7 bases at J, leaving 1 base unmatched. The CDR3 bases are TGTGCCAGCAGTTACGGGACAGGGGTTGAAGCTTTCTTT. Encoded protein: CASSYGTGVEAFF.

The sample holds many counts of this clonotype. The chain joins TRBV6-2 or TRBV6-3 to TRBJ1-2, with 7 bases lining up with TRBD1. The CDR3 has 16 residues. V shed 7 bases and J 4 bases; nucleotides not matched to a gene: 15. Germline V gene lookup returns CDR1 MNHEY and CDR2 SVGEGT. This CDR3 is CASTHSAGQHFYGYTF. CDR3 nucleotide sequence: TGTGCCAGCACTCACTCGGCGGGACAGCACTTCTATGGCTACACCTTC.

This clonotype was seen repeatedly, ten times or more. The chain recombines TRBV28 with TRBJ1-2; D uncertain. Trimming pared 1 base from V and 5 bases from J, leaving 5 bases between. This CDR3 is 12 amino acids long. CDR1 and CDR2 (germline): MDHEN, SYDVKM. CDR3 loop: CASSLSQYGYTF. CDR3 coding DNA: TGTGCCAGCAGTTTATCGCAATATGGCTACACCTTC.

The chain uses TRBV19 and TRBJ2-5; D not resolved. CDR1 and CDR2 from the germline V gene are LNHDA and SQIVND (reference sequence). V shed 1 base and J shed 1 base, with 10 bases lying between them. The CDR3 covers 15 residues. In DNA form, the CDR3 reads TGTGCCAGTAGTATAGTGACTTCTAGCCAAGAGACCCAGTACTTC. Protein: CASSIVTSSQETQYF.

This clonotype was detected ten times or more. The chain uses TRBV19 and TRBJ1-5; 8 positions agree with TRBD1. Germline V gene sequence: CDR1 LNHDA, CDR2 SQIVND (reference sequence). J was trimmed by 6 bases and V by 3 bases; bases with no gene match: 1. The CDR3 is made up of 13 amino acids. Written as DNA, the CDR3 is TGTGCCAGTAGTATGGACAGGGTTCAGCCCCAGCATTTT. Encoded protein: CASSMDRVQPQHF.

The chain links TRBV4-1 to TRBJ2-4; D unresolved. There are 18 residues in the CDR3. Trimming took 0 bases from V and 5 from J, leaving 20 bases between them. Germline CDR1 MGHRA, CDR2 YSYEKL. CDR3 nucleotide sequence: TGCGCCAGCAGCCAAGATCGAGGTCTTACCAGCGAACAAAACATTCAGTACTTC. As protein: CASSQDRGLTSEQNIQYF.

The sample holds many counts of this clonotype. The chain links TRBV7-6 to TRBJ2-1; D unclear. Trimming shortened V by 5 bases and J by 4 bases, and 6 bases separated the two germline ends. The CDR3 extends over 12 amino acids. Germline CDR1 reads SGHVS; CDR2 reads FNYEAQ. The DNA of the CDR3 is TGTGCCAGCAGCGCAGCTTACAATGAGCAGTTCTTC. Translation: CASSAAYNEQFF.

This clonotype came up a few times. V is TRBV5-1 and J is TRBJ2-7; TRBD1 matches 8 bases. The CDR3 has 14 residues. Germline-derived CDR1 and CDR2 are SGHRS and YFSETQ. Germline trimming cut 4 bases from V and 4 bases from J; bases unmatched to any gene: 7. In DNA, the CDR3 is TGCGCCAGCAGCGTTGACAGGGGATTTTACGAGCAGTACTTC. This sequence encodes CASSVDRGFYEQYF. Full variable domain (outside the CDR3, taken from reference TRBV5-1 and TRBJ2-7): KAGVTQTPRYLIKTRGQQVTLSCSPISGHRSVSWYQQTPGQGLQFLFEYFSETQRNKGNFPGRFSGRQFSNSRSEMNVSTLELGDSALYLCASSVDRGFYEQYFGPGTRLTVT.

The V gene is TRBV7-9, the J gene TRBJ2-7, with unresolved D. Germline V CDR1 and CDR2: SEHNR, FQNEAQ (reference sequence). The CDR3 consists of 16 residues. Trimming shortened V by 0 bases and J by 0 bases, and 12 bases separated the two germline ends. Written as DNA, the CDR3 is TGTGCCAGCAGCTTAGCTTTCGGTATGAGCTCCTACGAGCAGTACTTC. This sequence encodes CASSLAFGMSSYEQYF.

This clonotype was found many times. The CDR3 region has the DNA TGTGCCAGCAGTTTCGGCGGTACCTACGAGCAGTACTTC. Amino acid sequence: CASSFGGTYEQYF. The chain carries TRBV12-3 or TRBV12-4 and TRBJ2-7; D is uncertain. Trimming took off 3 bases at V and 2 bases at J, with 8 bases between the two ends. This CDR3 has 13 amino acids.

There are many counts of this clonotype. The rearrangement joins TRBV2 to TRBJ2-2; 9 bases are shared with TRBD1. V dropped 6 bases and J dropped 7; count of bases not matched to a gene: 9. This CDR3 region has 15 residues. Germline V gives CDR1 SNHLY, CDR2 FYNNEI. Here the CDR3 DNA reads TGTGCCAGCAGGTCGGGACAGGGTCTGATCGGGGAGCTGTTTTTT. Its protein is CASRSGQGLIGELFF. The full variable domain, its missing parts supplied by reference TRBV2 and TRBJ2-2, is EPEVTQTPSHQVTQMGQEVILRCVPISNHLYFYWYRQILGQKVEFLVSFYNNEISEKSEIFDDQFSVERPDGSNFTLKIRSTKLEDSAMYFCASRSGQGLIGELFFGEGSRLTVL.

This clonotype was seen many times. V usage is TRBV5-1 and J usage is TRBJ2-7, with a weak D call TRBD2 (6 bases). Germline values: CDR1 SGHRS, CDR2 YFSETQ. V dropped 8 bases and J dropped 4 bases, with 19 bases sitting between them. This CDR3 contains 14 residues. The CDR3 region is CASKEVPEGYEQYF. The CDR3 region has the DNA TGCGCCAGTAAGGAAGTCCCGGAGGGATACGAGCAGTACTTC.

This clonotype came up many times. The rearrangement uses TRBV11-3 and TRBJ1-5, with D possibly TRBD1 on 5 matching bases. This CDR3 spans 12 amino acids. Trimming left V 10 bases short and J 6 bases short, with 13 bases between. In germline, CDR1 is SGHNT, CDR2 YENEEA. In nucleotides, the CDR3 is TGTGCCACCGATCAGGGAATTCAGCCCCAGCATTTT. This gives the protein CATDQGIQPQHF. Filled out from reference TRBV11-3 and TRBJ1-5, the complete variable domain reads EAGVVQSPRYKIIEKKQPVAFWCNPISGHNTLYWYLQNLGQGPELLIRYENEEAVDDSQLPKDRFSAERLKGVDSTLKIQPAELGDSAVYLCATDQGIQPQHFGDGTRLSIL.

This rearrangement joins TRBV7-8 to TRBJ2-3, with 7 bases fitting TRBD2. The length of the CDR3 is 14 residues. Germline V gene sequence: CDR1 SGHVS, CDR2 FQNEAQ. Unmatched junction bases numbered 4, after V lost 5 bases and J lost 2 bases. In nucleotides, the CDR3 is TGTGCCAGCAGCATTCTAGCGGACACAGATACGCAGTATTTT. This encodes CASSILADTDTQYF. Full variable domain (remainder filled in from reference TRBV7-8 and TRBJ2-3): GAGVSQSPRYKVAKRGQDVALRCDPISGHVSLFWYQQALGQGPEFLTYFQNEAQLDKSGLPSDRFFAERPEGSVSTLKIQRTQQEDSAVYLCASSILADTDTQYFGPGTRLTVL.

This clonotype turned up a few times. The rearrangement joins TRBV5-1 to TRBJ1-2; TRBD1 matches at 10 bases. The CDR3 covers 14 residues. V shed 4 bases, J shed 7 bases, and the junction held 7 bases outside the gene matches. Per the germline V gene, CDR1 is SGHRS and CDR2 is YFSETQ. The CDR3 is CASSMGQGNGGYTF. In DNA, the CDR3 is TGCGCCAGCAGCATGGGACAGGGGAACGGTGGCTACACCTTC.

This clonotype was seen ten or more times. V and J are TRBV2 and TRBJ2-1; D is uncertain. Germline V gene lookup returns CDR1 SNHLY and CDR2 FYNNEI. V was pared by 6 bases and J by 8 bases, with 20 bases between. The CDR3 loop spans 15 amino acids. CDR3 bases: TGTGCCAGCAGATATGACATAAGTCCAAGCTATGAGCAGTTCTTC. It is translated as CASRYDISPSYEQFF.

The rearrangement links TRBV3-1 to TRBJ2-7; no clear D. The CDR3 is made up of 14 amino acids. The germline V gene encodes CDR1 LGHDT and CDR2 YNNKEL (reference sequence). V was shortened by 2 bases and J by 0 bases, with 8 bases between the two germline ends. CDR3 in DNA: TGTGCCAGCAGCCAAAGGGTCCTCTCCTACGAGCAGTACTTC. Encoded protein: CASSQRVLSYEQYF.

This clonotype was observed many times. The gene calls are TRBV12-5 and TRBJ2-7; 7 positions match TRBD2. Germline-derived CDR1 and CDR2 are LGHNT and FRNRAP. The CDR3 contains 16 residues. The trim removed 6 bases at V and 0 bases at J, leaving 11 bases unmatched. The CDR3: CASGPTLADTSYEQYF. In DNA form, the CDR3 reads TGTGCTAGTGGCCCTACCCTAGCGGACACCTCCTACGAGCAGTACTTC.

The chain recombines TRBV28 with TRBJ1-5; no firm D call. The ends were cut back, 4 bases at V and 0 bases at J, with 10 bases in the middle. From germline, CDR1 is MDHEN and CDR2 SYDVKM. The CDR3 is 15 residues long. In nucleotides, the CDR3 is TGTGCCAGCAGTTGGAGGCTGTATAGCAATCAGCCCCAGCATTTT. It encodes CASSWRLYSNQPQHF.

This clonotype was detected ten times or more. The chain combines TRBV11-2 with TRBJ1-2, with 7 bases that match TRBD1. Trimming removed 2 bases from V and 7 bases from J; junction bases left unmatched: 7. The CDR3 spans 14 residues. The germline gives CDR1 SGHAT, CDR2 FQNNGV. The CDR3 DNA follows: TGTGCCAGCAGCTTATCCCTTGACAGGGCTGGCTACACCTTC. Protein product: CASSLSLDRAGYTF.